This entry describes one T cell receptor beta chain. This clonotype was seen at least ten times. It lacks a known antigen. No base quality information exists; no much larger clone differs at one position. The library was prepared using 5' RACE. Sequenced on an Illumina HiSeq 2500. A second PCR of about 7 to 12 cycles was run with a J-beta primer mix and a sample-barcoded 5' primer. Each TCR beta cDNA molecule received a unique molecular identifier from a template-switch 5' adaptor carrying 12 random nucleotides. Each sample yielded at least 3 million CDR3-containing paired-end reads. The Mint cDNA synthesis kit, primed by a TRBC-specific oligonucleotide, was used to synthesize first-strand cDNA from all RNA. After uracil-DNA glycosylase treatment, a first 18-cycle PCR used universal primers M1SS and BC2_uni_R on all cDNA. The authors' pipeline ran thus. Each sample was normalized by randomly selecting 1 million high-quality reads, each carrying a distinct molecular identifier. Reads with shared molecular identifiers were discarded instead of being binned into consensus sequences. MiTCR, set to a Q25 quality threshold and the strictest error-elimination algorithm, was used for CDR3 identification, clonotype clustering and error correction. A nonparametric unseen species model with Euler transformation was used to estimate a lower bound on total TCR beta diversity. TCRdb reworked the public reads: Q25 trimming with fastp, MiXCR clone assembly, productive beta chains retained. Rows are unified per CDR3 protein, each entry keeping the most common DNA and genes. The V and J calls and clone size are TCRdb's, not the authors'. Present in this sample are roughly 1,700,000 distinct CDR3 sequences, about 30% of which were seen just once. The ten most abundant clones make up 7% to 9% of the sample.

Measured from the cysteine to the phenylalanine, the CDR3 is 11 residues long. The CDR3 DNA has 33 bases and is translated from base 1. Based on the germline V gene (reference sequence), the CDR1 and CDR2 sequences are DFQATT and SNEGSKA. V is pared back by 5 bases and J by 6 bases, with 11 bases lying between the germline termini. The donors were around 39 Caucasian individuals from Russia, aged roughly 6 to 100 years, who were systemically healthy. Approximately 9.3 milliliters of peripheral blood were collected from each donor into EDTA-treated Vacutainer tubes. Ficoll-Paque density-gradient centrifugation was used to isolate PBMCs, with at least 7 million per sample. Trizol reagent was used to extract total RNA from the PBMCs, yielding at least 6 micrograms per sample. For every donor, flow cytometry on a PBMC aliquot measured the percentage of naive CD45RAhigh/CD27high T cells. The sample belongs to a study of blood T cells in healthy people across ages (dated by TCRdb to about 2015). Broadly, across the study: Template switching captured roughly one uniquely barcoded TCR beta cDNA molecule per two T cells in model experiments. To track age-related changes in TCR beta repertoire diversity, the study relied on deep sequencing normalized with unique cDNA molecular identifiers. Using the same blood draw, the study looked at two additional independent replicas of 1 million unique cDNA reads for two donors, one aged 18 to 30 and the other aged 80 or older. The donors were split into four age groups: young (average 16 years), middle-aged (roughly 40), aged (roughly 68) and long-lived (approximately 80). To avoid experimental bias, donors of different ages were randomly spread across the sequencing lanes. General findings and caveats noted by the study authors: There was a strong correlation between observed TCR beta diversity and the percentage of naive T cells measured by flow cytometry. Total diversity estimates from one million sequenced T cells were considered lower bounds and underestimates. Because profiling used bulk unsorted PBMCs, naive and antigen-experienced compartments could not be compared conclusively. Donor CMV infection status was unknown, potentially confounding age-related changes in expanded clonotypes. Compared with the aged group, the long-lived group had more naive CD4+ T cells, fewer expanded clones and increased TCR diversity, a pattern suggesting age selection. Observed TCR beta diversity per million T cells fell roughly linearly with age, and a significant reduction was already apparent by age around 36.

The sequence was obtained from a woman under 40 in good health. The chain couples TRBV20-1 to TRBJ2-7, with no confident D gene call. Sequences were obtained from blood. The CDR3 protein: CSASRVREQYF. The bases are TGCAGTGCTTCTAGGGTTCGCGAGCAGTACTTC.